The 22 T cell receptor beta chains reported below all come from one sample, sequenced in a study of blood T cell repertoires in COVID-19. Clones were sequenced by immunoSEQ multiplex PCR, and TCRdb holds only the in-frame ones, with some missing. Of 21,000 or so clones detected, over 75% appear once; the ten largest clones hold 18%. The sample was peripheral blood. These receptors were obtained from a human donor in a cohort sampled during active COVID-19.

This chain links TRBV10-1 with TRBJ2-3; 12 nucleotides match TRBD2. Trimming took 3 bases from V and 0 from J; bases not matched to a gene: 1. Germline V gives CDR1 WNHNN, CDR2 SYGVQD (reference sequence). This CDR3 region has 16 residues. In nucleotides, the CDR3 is TGCGCCAGCAGTGACGGACTAGCGGGGAGCACAGATACGCAGTATTTT. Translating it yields CASSDGLAGSTDTQYF.

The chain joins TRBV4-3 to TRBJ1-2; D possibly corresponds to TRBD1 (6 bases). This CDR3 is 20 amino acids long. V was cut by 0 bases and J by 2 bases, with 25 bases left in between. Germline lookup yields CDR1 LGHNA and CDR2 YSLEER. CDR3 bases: TGCGCCAGCAGCCAAGATCGATTCGGGGTTCTACAGGGCGCAAACTATGGCTACACCTTC. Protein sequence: CASSQDRFGVLQGANYGYTF.

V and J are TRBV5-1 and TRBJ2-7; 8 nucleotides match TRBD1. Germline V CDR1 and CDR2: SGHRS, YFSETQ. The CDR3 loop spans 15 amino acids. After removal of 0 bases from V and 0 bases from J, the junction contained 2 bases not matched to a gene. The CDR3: CASSLVRGLSYEQYF. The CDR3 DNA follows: TGCGCCAGCAGCTTGGTCAGGGGGCTCTCCTACGAGCAGTACTTC.

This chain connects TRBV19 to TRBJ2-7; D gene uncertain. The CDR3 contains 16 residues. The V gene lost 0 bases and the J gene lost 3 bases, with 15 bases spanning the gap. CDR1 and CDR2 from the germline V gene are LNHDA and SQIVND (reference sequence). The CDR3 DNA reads TGTGCCAGTAGTATAGATCCGATGACATGGTACTACGAGCAGTACTTC. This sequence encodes CASSIDPMTWYYEQYF.

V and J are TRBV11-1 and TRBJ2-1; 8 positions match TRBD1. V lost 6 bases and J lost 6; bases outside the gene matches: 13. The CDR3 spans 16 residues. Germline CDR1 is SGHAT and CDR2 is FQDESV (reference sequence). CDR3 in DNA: TGTGCCAGCAGAGCGATGGACAGGGAGAATTTCAATGAGCAGTTCTTC. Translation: CASRAMDRENFNEQFF.

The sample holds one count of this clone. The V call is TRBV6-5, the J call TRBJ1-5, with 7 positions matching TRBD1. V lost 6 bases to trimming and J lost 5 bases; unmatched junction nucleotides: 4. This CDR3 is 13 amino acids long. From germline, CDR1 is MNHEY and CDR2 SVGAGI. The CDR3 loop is CASRWGTDQPQHF. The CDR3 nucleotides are TGTGCCAGCAGGTGGGGGACAGATCAGCCCCAGCATTTT.

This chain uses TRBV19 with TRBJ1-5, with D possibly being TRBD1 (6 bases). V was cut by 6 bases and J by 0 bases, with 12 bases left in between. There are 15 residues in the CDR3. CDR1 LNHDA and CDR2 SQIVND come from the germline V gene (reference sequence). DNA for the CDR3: TGTGCCAGTAGAGATACACAGGGTAGCAATCAGCCCCAGCATTTT. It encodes CASRDTQGSNQPQHF.

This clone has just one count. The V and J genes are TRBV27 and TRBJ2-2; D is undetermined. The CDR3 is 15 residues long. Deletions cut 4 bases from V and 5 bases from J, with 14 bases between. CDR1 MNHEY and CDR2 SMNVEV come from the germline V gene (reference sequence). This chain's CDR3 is CASSSVAGYTGELFF. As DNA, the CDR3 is TGTGCCAGCAGTTCGGTGGCAGGTTATACCGGGGAGCTGTTTTTT.

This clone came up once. CDR3 loop: CASSQDVEKSGPQHF. CDR3 nucleotides: TGCGCCAGCAGCCAAGATGTGGAGAAATCTGGTCCCCAGCATTTT. The chain carries TRBV4-1 and TRBJ1-5; D not resolved. CDR1 and CDR2 (germline): MGHRA, YSYEKL. The V end lost 0 bases, the J end lost 10 bases, and 16 bases lay between the germline ends. This CDR3 contains 15 residues.

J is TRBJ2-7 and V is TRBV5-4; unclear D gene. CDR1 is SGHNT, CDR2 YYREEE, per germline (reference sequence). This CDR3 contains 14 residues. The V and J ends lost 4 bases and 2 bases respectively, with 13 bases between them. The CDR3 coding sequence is TGTGCCAGCAGCACTGCCGGGTTCGCCTACGAGCAGTACTTC. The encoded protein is CASSTAGFAYEQYF.

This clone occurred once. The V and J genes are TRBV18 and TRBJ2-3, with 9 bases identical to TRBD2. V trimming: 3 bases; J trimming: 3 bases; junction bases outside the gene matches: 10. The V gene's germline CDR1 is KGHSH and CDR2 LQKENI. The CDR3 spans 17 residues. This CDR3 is CASSPPSGTNETDTQYF. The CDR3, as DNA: TGTGCCAGCTCACCTCCTAGCGGGACTAATGAGACAGATACGCAGTATTTT.

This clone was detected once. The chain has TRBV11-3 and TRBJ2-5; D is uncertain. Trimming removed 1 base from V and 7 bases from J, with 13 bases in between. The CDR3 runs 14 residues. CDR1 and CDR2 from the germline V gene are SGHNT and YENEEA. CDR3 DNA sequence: TGTGCCAGCAGCTTAGGTTCGCAGGTTATGACCCAGTACTTC. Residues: CASSLGSQVMTQYF.

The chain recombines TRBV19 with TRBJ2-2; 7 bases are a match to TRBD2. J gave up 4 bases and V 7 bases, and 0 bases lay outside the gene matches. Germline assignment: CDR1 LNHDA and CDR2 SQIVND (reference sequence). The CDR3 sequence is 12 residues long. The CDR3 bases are TGTGCCAGTACGGGGGGCACCGGGGAGCTGTTTTTT. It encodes CASTGGTGELFF.

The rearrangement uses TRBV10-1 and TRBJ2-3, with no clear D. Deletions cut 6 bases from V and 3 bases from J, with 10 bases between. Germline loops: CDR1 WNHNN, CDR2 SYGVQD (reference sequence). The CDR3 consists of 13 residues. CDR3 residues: CASRSTVTDTQYF. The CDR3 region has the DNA TGCGCCAGCAGGAGCACGGTGACAGATACGCAGTATTTT.

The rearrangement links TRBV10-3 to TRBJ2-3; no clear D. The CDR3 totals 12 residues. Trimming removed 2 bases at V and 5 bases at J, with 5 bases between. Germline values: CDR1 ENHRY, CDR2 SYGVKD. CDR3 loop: CAISEDRDTQYF. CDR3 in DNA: TGTGCCATCAGTGAGGATAGAGATACGCAGTATTTT.

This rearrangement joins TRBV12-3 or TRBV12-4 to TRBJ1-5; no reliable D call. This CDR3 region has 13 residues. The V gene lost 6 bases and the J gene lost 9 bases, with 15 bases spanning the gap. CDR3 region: CASRLEVSLPQHF. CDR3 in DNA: TGTGCCAGCAGGCTGGAGGTATCGTTGCCCCAGCATTTT.

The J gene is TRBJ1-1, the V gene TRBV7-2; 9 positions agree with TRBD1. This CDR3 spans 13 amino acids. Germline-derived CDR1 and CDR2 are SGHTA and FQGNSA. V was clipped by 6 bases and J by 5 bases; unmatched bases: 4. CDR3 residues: CASRYGTGTEAFF. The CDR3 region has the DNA TGTGCCAGCAGATATGGGACAGGGACTGAAGCTTTCTTT.

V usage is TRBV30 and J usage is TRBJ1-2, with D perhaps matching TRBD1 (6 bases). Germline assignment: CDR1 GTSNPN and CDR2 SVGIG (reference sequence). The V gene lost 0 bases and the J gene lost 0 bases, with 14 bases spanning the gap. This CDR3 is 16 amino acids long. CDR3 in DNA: TGTGCCTGGAGTGTAGGCCAAGGGACACCTAACTATGGCTACACCTTC. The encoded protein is CAWSVGQGTPNYGYTF.

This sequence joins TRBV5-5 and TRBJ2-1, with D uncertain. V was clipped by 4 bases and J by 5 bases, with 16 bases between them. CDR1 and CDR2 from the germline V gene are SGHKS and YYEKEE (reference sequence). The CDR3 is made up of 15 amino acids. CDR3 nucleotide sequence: TGTGCCAGCAGCCCCCACGTAGTGCGCGACAATGAGCAGTTCTTC. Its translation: CASSPHVVRDNEQFF. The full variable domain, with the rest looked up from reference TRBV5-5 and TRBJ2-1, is DAGVTQSPTHLIKTRGQQVTLRCSPISGHKSVSWYQQVLGQGPQFIFQYYEKEERGRGNFPDRFSARQFPNYSSELNVNALLLGDSALYLCASSPHVVRDNEQFFGPGTRLTVL.

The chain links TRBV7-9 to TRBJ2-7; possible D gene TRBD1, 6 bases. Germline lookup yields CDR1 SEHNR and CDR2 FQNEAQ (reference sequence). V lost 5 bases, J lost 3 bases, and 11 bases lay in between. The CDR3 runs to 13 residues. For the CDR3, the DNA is TGTGCCAGCAGCCCCGGACAGCTCTACGAGCAGTACTTC. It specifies CASSPGQLYEQYF. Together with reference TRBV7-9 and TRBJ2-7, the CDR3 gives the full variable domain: DTGVSQNPRHKITKRGQNVTFRCDPISEHNRLYWYRQTLGQGPEFLTYFQNEAQLEKSRLLSDRFSAERPKGSFSTLEIQRTEQGDSAMYLCASSPGQLYEQYFGPGTRLTVT.

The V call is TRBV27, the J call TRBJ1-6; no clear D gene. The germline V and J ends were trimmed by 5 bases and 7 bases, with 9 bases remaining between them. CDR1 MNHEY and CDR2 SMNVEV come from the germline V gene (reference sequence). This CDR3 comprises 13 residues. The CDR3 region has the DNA TGTGCCAGCAGTCTCCCCCTCAATTCACCCCTCCACTTT. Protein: CASSLPLNSPLHF.

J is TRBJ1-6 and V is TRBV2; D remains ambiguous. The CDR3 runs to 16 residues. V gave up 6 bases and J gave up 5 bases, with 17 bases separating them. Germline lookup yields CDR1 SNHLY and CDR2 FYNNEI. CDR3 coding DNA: TGTGCCAGCAGGAAGCTACGCATACCCAATAATTCACCCCTCCACTTT. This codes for CASRKLRIPNNSPLHF.